This T cell receptor (beta chain) was captured in a study of breast tumors, draining lymph nodes, adjacent tissues. This clonotype was counted ten times or more. Its antigen is not identified. This CDR3 has 18 amino acids. After removal of 3 bases from V and 7 bases from J, the junction contained 13 bases not matched to a gene. Germline V gives CDR1 DFQATT, CDR2 SNEGSKA (reference sequence). One entry per CDR3 protein results from TCRdb running MiXCR on the multiplex PCR reads. The sample consists of under 80,000 distinct CDR3 sequences, around two fifths of them appearing once. Regarding the study as a whole: Compared with lymph nodes, tumors were less diverse; compared with nontumor tissue, more. The lymph node origin of tumor T cells was framed as consistent with a hypothesis, not demonstrated.

The V and J genes are TRBV20-1 and TRBJ2-1; 15 bases map to TRBD2. The sequence was obtained from a female donor with breast cancer. Some clones in this sample may be carry-over from other donors' samples. Material for sequencing was breast tumor tissue. As DNA, the CDR3 is TGCAGTGCTAGTGGGAACCTCGGGACTAGCGGGGGGTGGAATGAGCAGTTCTTC. This translates into CSASGNLGTSGGWNEQFF.